A selection of T cell receptor beta chains follows, all from one sample in a study of identical twins. TCRdb called the 5' RACE reads again in MiXCR, with one record for every CDR3 protein. The data show 200,000 to 300,000 distinct CDR3 sequences, approximately 7.9% seen once. The same sample was also used in a study of yellow fever vaccine responses in identical twins.

The specimen sequenced was CD8+ T cells sorted from blood. The receptor set was obtained from a woman younger than 30 in good health. Each CDR3 is given with its conserved first and last residue. Fields, in order: clone size, V gene, J gene, D gene, CDR3 DNA, CDR3 protein. A D gene is named only where the DNA matches it firmly. A clone size is listed for some rows: how often the clone was seen (once, few, many), or a class if it is expanded.

few,TRBV7-3,TRBJ2-1,TRBD2,TGTGCCAGCAGCTTAAAACTAGCGGGAGGCAATGAGCAGTTCTTC,CASSLKLAGGNEQFF
NA,TRBV15,TRBJ2-5,TRBD2,TGTGCCACCAGCAGAGTTTTAGCGGGTGACAAAGAGACCCAGTACTTC,CATSRVLAGDKETQYF
many,TRBV3-1,TRBJ2-4,TRBD2,TGTGCCAGCAGCCCTCCCGGGGGGAGGGCATTGGATTCTGTGGACATTCAGTACTTC,CASSPPGGRALDSVDIQYF
NA,TRBV7-8,TRBJ2-2,TRBD2,TGTGCCAGCAGCTTAGAACTAGCGGGGGGGCCGGGCACCGGGGAGCTGTTTTTT,CASSLELAGGPGTGELFF
many,TRBV9,TRBJ1-5,NA,TGTGCCAGCGGAGGGGGTCAGCCCCAGCATTTT,CASGGGQPQHF
NA,TRBV28,TRBJ1-1,NA,TGTGCCAGCAGTTCTTGGACTGCAGGCACTGAAGCTTTCTTT,CASSSWTAGTEAFF
many,TRBV4-2,TRBJ2-3,TRBD2,TGTGCCAGCAGCCAGGAAGCTAGCGGGTACACAGATACGCAGTATTTT,CASSQEASGYTDTQYF
NA,TRBV5-5,TRBJ2-7,NA,TGTGCCAGCAGCTTCATTGAGGGTTACTCCTACGAGCAGTACTTC,CASSFIEGYSYEQYF
many,TRBV24-1,TRBJ2-3,TRBD2,TGTGCCACCAGTGAGGAGGGACTAGCGGAAGACACAGATACGCAGTATTTT,CATSEEGLAEDTDTQYF
few,TRBV21-1,TRBJ2-7,NA,TGTGCCAGCAGCAAAAGGAATTACGAGCAGTACTTC,CASSKRNYEQYF
many,TRBV4-1,TRBJ1-1,TRBD1,TGCGCCAGCAGCCAAGCCGGGGACAGGGGTGTCACTGAAGCTTTCTTT,CASSQAGDRGVTEAFF
few,TRBV12-3/TRBV12-4,TRBJ2-1,TRBD2,TGTGCCAGCAGTCACGGGACTAGCGGGGCCCTGCCGGCGGATGAGCAGTTCTTC,CASSHGTSGALPADEQFF
many,TRBV24-1,TRBJ2-6,NA,TGTGCCACCAGTGAAAGGGCGGGACACCTAATCTCTGGGGCCAACGTCCTGACTTTC,CATSERAGHLISGANVLTF
NA,TRBV28,TRBJ1-6,TRBD1,TGTGCCAGCAATTTAACCCAGGGGGGAGGGTCGCCCCTCCACTTT,CASNLTQGGGSPLHF
NA,TRBV6-5,TRBJ1-2,NA,TGTGCCAGCGCAGGGCCGGGGTATGGCTACACCTTC,CASAGPGYGYTF
NA,TRBV14,TRBJ2-3,NA,TGTGCCAGCAGCCAGGGGCCAGATTCAGGAGATACGCAGTATTTT,CASSQGPDSGDTQYF
NA,TRBV29-1,TRBJ2-7,TRBD2,TGCAGCGTCACCGGGACTAGCGGGAGTTTATACGAGCAGTACTTC,CSVTGTSGSLYEQYF
few,TRBV27,TRBJ1-2,NA,TGTGCCAGCAGCTCCCTCATGGGGGGCAGAGGCTACACCTTC,CASSSLMGGRGYTF
NA,TRBV7-9,TRBJ1-1,NA,TGTGGAACCATGAACACTGAAGCTTTCTTT,CGTMNTEAFF
few,TRBV5-1,TRBJ1-1,NA,TGCGCCAGCAGCTTGAGGAGGGTCAACACTGAAGCTTTCTTT,CASSLRRVNTEAFF
few,TRBV28,TRBJ2-5,TRBD2,TGTGCCAGCAGAATACTAGCGGGAGTTGGAGAGACCCAGTACTTC,CASRILAGVGETQYF
many,TRBV27,TRBJ2-1,TRBD1,TGTGCCAGCAGTTCCGACAGGGTGGGGGACAATGAGCAGTTCTTC,CASSSDRVGDNEQFF
few,TRBV29-1,TRBJ1-1,TRBD1,TGCAGCGTTGGGACAGGTGCTAACACTGAAGCTTTCTTT,CSVGTGANTEAFF
few,TRBV11-2,TRBJ2-5,TRBD2,TGTGCCAGCAGCCTTCCGGGACTAGCGGGAGGAGAGACCCAGTACTTC,CASSLPGLAGGETQYF
many,TRBV7-2,TRBJ2-1,NA,TGTGCCAGCAGTCGCAGCCGATACTCCTACAATGAGCAGTTCTTC,CASSRSRYSYNEQFF
few,TRBV6-1,TRBJ2-1,TRBD2,TGTGCCAGCAGCGAGCGGGAGGCTCGAGGACCTGAGCAGTTCTTC,CASSEREARGPEQFF
many,TRBV5-1,TRBJ1-1,NA,TGCGCCAGCAGCTTCGAACCGAACACTGAAGCTTTCTTT,CASSFEPNTEAFF
NA,TRBV27,TRBJ1-4,NA,TGTGCCAGCAGTTTGCGGCCCAATGAAAAACTGTTTTTT,CASSLRPNEKLFF
many,TRBV7-9,TRBJ2-1,TRBD1,TGTGCCAGCAGCTCGGGACAGGGGACTTGGAATGAGCAGTTCTTC,CASSSGQGTWNEQFF
many,TRBV12-3/TRBV12-4,TRBJ2-3,NA,TGTGCCAGCAGTTTATTTTCATTAAGCACAGATACGCAGTATTTT,CASSLFSLSTDTQYF